This T cell receptor (beta chain) appears in the sequencing data of a study of blood T cell repertoires in COVID-19. As for the study in general: Specimens from acute and convalescent COVID-19 originated in the United States, Italy and Spain. From T cells, B-cell-depleted T cells, or PBMCs came the material, which was cDNA or gDNA.

Authors' methods: Cell counts per sample came from amplifying reference gene primers. Only in-frame clones appear in the TCRdb table, and some are missing; sequencing was by immunoSEQ multiplex PCR. From that table come the V and J calls and clone size; the DNA was used to work out D and trimming. The table lists roughly 220,000 clones, 86% of them singletons. The germline V gene encodes CDR1 MNHEY and CDR2 SMNVEV (reference sequence). Losses at the gene ends were 6 bases for V and 7 bases for J; bases not matched to a gene: 10. The CDR3 is made up of 17 amino acids. Sequenced material: peripheral blood. V usage is TRBV27 and J usage is TRBJ2-1, with 15 bases that match TRBD2. This TCR derives from a man under 40 who had recovered from COVID-19. The CDR3 nucleotides are TGTGCCAGCAGACGTCGGACTAGCGGGGGGGCGAGGAATGAGCAGTTCTTC. It specifies CASRRRTSGGARNEQFF.